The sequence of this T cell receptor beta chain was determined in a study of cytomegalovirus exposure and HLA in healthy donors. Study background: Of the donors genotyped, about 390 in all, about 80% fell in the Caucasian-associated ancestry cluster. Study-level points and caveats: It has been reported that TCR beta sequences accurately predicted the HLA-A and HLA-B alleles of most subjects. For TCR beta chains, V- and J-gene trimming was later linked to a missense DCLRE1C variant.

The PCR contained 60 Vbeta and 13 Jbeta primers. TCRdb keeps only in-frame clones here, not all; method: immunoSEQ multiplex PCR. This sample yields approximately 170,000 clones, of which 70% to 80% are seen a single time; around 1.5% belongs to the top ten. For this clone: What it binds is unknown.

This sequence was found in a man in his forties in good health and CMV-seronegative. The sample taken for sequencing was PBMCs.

Written as DNA, the CDR3 is TGTGCAAGTCGCTTAGTAGAGACAGGGGTACCGAATTCACCCCTCCACTTT. This codes for CASRLVETGVPNSPLHF. The chain combines TRBV12-2 with TRBJ1-6; the table's D gene call, TRBD1, was not cross checked with the DNA. TRBV12-2 is a listed pseudogene. The CDR3 consists of 17 residues.